Listed below are T cell receptor beta chains from one sample, sequenced in a study of cytomegalovirus exposure and HLA in healthy donors. TCRdb's table, derived via immunoSEQ multiplex PCR, lists solely in-frame clones and lacks some. The repertoire holds under 95,000 clones, roughly 75% seen once, with roughly 2.2% in the top ten. Material: PBMCs. These receptors were obtained from a man aged 40-50 years in good health and CMV-seronegative. The CDR3 runs from the conserved cysteine through the conserved F or W. Fields, in order: V gene, J gene, D gene, clone size, CDR3 protein, CDR3 DNA. A D gene is named only where the DNA matches it firmly. Some rows mark clone size as missing; the rest say once, few, many or name a class of expanded clone.

V: TRBV28; J: TRBJ2-7; D: .; size: .; CDR3: CASRGEKAPYEQYF; DNA: TGTGCCAGCAGGGGAGAGAAGGCCCCCTACGAGCAGTACTTC
V: TRBV7-3; J: TRBJ1-1; D: .; size: few; CDR3: CASSLTAAQGAFF; DNA: TGTGCCAGCAGCTTAACGGCAGCGCAAGGAGCTTTCTTT
V: TRBV28; J: TRBJ1-5; D: TRBD1; size: .; CDR3: CASSPRQGLGQPQHF; DNA: TGTGCCAGCAGTCCCCGACAGGGTCTGGGTCAGCCCCAGCATTTT
V: TRBV10-3; J: TRBJ1-3; D: TRBD1; size: .; CDR3: CAINRDSSGNTIYF; DNA: TGTGCCATCAACCGGGACAGCTCTGGAAACACCATATATTTT
V: TRBV7-9; J: TRBJ1-2; D: .; size: .; CDR3: CASSPSAGNYGYTF; DNA: TGTGCCAGCAGCCCCTCCGCGGGGAACTATGGCTACACCTTC
V: TRBV4-1; J: TRBJ1-6; D: .; size: once; CDR3: CASSHVTRERNSPLHF; DNA: TGCGCCAGCAGCCATGTGACCAGGGAAAGGAATTCACCCCTCCACTTT
V: TRBV5-1; J: TRBJ2-7; D: .; size: .; CDR3: CASSWSLEGYEQYF; DNA: TGCGCCAGCAGCTGGTCACTTGAGGGCTACGAGCAGTACTTC
V: TRBV12-5; J: TRBJ2-7; D: TRBD1; size: .; CDR3: CASGLAGTGMYEQYF; DNA: TGTGCTAGTGGTTTGGCCGGGACAGGAATGTACGAGCAGTACTTC
V: TRBV5-6; J: TRBJ2-2; D: TRBD1; size: .; CDR3: CASSLEWAGGPTGELFF; DNA: TGTGCCAGCAGCTTGGAGTGGGCAGGGGGACCAACCGGGGAGCTGTTTTTT
V: TRBV7-8; J: TRBJ1-2; D: TRBD1; size: once; CDR3: CASSPTGGSGEGYTF; DNA: TGTGCCAGCAGCCCGACAGGGGGTTCAGGAGAAGGCTACACCTTC
V: TRBV28; J: TRBJ2-7; D: TRBD1; size: few; CDR3: CASSSPGPGGYEQYF; DNA: TGTGCCAGCAGTTCTCCCGGGCCAGGGGGCTACGAGCAGTACTTC
V: TRBV2; J: TRBJ1-4; D: TRBD1; size: few; CDR3: CASRQGFPNEKLFF; DNA: TGTGCCAGCAGACAGGGGTTCCCTAATGAAAAACTGTTTTTT
V: TRBV5-1; J: TRBJ1-2; D: .; size: .; CDR3: CASSLSNKRDTSNYGYTF; DNA: TGCGCCAGCAGCCTGTCTAATAAGAGGGACACTTCCAACTATGGCTACACCTTC
V: TRBV7-2; J: TRBJ2-7; D: TRBD2; size: .; CDR3: CASSLLVTSGSSYEQYF; DNA: TGTGCCAGCAGCTTACTAGTGACTAGCGGATCATCCTACGAGCAGTACTTC
V: TRBV4-1; J: TRBJ1-4; D: TRBD1; size: once; CDR3: CASSQEGTGTNEKLFF; DNA: TGCGCCAGCAGCCAAGAGGGGACAGGGACTAATGAAAAACTGTTTTTT
V: TRBV18; J: TRBJ2-1; D: TRBD2; size: .; CDR3: CASSPRVAGDKGGNEQFF; DNA: TGTGCCAGCTCACCACGAGTAGCGGGAGATAAGGGGGGCAATGAGCAGTTCTTC
V: TRBV29-1; J: TRBJ2-7; D: .; size: .; CDR3: CSVEDHGRPGEEQYF; DNA: TGCAGCGTTGAAGATCACGGCAGGCCAGGGGAGGAGCAGTACTTC
V: TRBV9; J: TRBJ2-7; D: .; size: .; CDR3: CASSVDGQTYEQYF; DNA: TGTGCCAGCAGCGTAGATGGACAGACCTACGAGCAGTACTTC
V: TRBV10-1; J: TRBJ2-1; D: TRBD2; size: once; CDR3: CASSDSGGYNEQFF; DNA: TGCGCCAGCAGTGATAGCGGGGGGTACAATGAGCAGTTCTTC
V: TRBV30; J: TRBJ1-5; D: .; size: .; CDR3: CAWSRGGRNQPQHF; DNA: TGTGCCTGGAGTCGCGGGGGGCGAAATCAGCCCCAGCATTTT
V: TRBV9; J: TRBJ2-1; D: TRBD2; size: .; CDR3: CASSAFYGLAGGAYNEQFF; DNA: TGTGCCAGCAGCGCTTTCTACGGACTAGCGGGAGGCGCCTACAATGAGCAGTTCTTC
V: TRBV6-1; J: TRBJ2-7; D: .; size: .; CDR3: CASSDFGKGISYEQYF; DNA: TGTGCCAGCAGTGATTTTGGTAAGGGGATCTCCTACGAGCAGTACTTC
V: TRBV6-5; J: TRBJ1-4; D: .; size: once; CDR3: CASSYSTWSNEKLFF; DNA: TGTGCCAGCAGTTACTCGACATGGTCTAATGAAAAACTGTTTTTT
V: TRBV7-3; J: TRBJ1-1; D: .; size: .; CDR3: CASRKTINTEAFF; DNA: TGTGCCAGCAGGAAGACAATTAACACTGAAGCTTTCTTT
V: TRBV7-9; J: TRBJ2-3; D: .; size: .; CDR3: CASLDLTDTQYF; DNA: TGTGCCAGCCTAGATCTCACAGATACGCAGTATTTT
V: TRBV9; J: TRBJ2-4; D: .; size: .; CDR3: CASSVAGLGNIQYF; DNA: TGTGCCAGCAGCGTAGCTGGGCTTGGAAACATTCAGTACTTC